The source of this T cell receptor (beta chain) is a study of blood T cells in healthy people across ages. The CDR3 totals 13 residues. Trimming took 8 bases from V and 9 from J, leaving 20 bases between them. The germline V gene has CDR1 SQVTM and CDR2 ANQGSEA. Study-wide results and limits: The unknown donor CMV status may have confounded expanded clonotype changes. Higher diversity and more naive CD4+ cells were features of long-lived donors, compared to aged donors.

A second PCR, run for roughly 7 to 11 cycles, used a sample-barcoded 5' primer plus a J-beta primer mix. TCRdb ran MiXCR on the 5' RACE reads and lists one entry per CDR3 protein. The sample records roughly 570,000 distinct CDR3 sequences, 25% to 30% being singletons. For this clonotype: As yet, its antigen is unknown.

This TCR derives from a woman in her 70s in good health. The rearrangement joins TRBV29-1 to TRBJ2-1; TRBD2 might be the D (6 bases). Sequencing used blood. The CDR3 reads CSLGEVAMSEQFF. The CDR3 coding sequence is TGCAGCCTCGGGGAGGTGGCGATGAGTGAGCAGTTCTTC.